This T cell receptor (beta chain) was captured in a study of OX40 agonist ivuxolimab in advanced cancers. As for the study in general: With ivuxolimab, an agonistic anti-OX40 (CD134) antibody, patients were treated.

Individuals having autoimmune disease history or systemic immunosuppression were not enrolled. Details on this clone: Its antigen is as yet unknown.

Germline lookup yields CDR1 MNHEY and CDR2 SVGAGI. CDR3 size: 13 residues. The V and J ends lost 9 bases and 0 bases respectively, with 11 bases between them. Whole-study findings and limits: Some nonresponders additionally presented with little normalized T-cell clonal expansion. The study did not work out the antigen specificity of the expanded peripheral T cells.

Repertoires were generated with immunoSEQ multiplex PCR, while TCRdb's copy carries only in-frame clones and drops some. The data show under 85,000 clones, around 87% seen once. This chain joins TRBV6-5 and TRBJ1-1; D is ambiguous. This TCR came from an adult with an advanced solid tumor such as melanoma, head and neck, liver or kidney cancer. Sample: CD4+ or CD8+ T cells sorted from blood, taken in a trial of the OX40 agonist ivuxolimab. The CDR3 sequence is CASRGPLNTEAFF. Here the CDR3 DNA reads TGTGCCAGTCGAGGGCCTTTGAACACTGAAGCTTTCTTT.